A selection of T cell receptor beta chains follows, all from one sample in a study of OX40 agonist ivuxolimab in advanced cancers. The method was immunoSEQ multiplex PCR; TCRdb's version includes in-frame clones alone and lacks a portion of them. Of 30,000 or so clones in the sample, around 90% were seen once. The material sequenced was CD4+ or CD8+ T cells sorted from blood, taken in a trial of the OX40 agonist ivuxolimab. These receptors were collected from an adult with an advanced solid tumor such as melanoma, head and neck, liver or kidney cancer. Each CDR3 is given with its conserved first and last residue. A D gene is named only where the DNA matches it firmly. Some rows mark clone size as missing; the rest say once, few, many or name a class of expanded clone.

length	V	J	D	size	DNA	CDR3
15	TRBV10-3	TRBJ2-1	TRBD2	once	TGTGCCATCAGCAGACTAGCGGGGGGGGTAAATGAGCAGTTCTTC	CAISRLAGGVNEQFF
13	TRBV7-3	TRBJ1-1	NA	NA	TGTGCCAGCAAGAATCAGGGGAACACTGAAGCTTTCTTT	CASKNQGNTEAFF
15	TRBV5-5	TRBJ1-2	TRBD1	NA	TGTGCCAGCAGCCAGGGACAGGTAGCTAACTATGGCTACACCTTC	CASSQGQVANYGYTF
14	TRBV7-6	TRBJ1-5	NA	NA	TGTGCCAGCAGCCTGGGACGGCTGGATCAGCCCCAGCATTTT	CASSLGRLDQPQHF
12	TRBV6-1	TRBJ2-5	NA	once	TGTGCCAGCAGTCAGGAGGGGAAGACCCAGTACTTC	CASSQEGKTQYF
15	TRBV4-1	TRBJ1-2	NA	NA	TGCGCCAGCAGCCAAGAAGCCGGGACAATCTATGGCTACACCTTC	CASSQEAGTIYGYTF
12	TRBV7-9	TRBJ2-7	NA	NA	TGTGCCAGCAGCTCGGACGCCCCCGCGCAGTACTTC	CASSSDAPAQYF
15	TRBV11-1	TRBJ2-7	TRBD1	NA	TGTGCCAGCAGCCCTTCCCGGGACAGGGTCCACGAGCAGTACTTC	CASSPSRDRVHEQYF
17	TRBV9	TRBJ2-1	TRBD2	NA	TGTGCCAGCAGCGTAAGACTAGCGGGAGACCATTACAATGAGCAGTTCTTC	CASSVRLAGDHYNEQFF
13	TRBV2	TRBJ2-1	NA	NA	TGTGCCAGCAGTGAATACAGGGTCAATGAGCAGTTCTTC	CASSEYRVNEQFF
11	TRBV30	TRBJ1-1	NA	NA	TGTGCCTGGAGTAGCTCCACTGAAGCTTTCTTT	CAWSSSTEAFF
14	TRBV2	TRBJ2-7	NA	once	TGTGCCAGCAGCAGGGGAGGGGGCTCCTACGAGCAGTACTTC	CASSRGGGSYEQYF
16	TRBV11-3	TRBJ2-5	NA	NA	TGTGCCAGCAGCTTAGATGGCCGGAAGCGGGCTGCGACCCAGTACTTC	CASSLDGRKRAATQYF
14	TRBV7-2	TRBJ2-7	TRBD2	NA	TGTGCCAGCAGCTTGGGACTAGCGGGATCCGAGCAGTACTTC	CASSLGLAGSEQYF
14	TRBV5-6	TRBJ2-3	NA	NA	TGTGCCAGCAGCTTGGGAAGGGGGTACTATACGCAGTATTTT	CASSLGRGYYTQYF
13	TRBV6-5	TRBJ2-2	NA	NA	TGTGCCAGCTCGGCAGGGAACACCGGGGAGCTGTTTTTT	CASSAGNTGELFF